This T cell receptor beta chain was sequenced for a study of cytomegalovirus exposure and HLA in healthy donors. Study overall: Genotyping showed roughly 77% of roughly 400 donors falling in the Caucasian-associated ancestry cluster.

Findings of the study overall: Likely technical artifact: a cluster of highly shared sequence variants.

Both 60 Vbeta primers and 13 Jbeta primers went into the PCR. Produced via immunoSEQ multiplex PCR; TCRdb's table is partial and in-frame only. The profile shows some 150,000 clones, around 80% of them singletons. The V gene lost 8 bases and the J gene lost 10 bases, with 24 bases spanning the gap. From germline, CDR1 is MDHEN and CDR2 SYDVKM. CDR3 length: 16 residues. This clone was detected only a few times. The antigen is unknown. The V and J genes are TRBV28 and TRBJ1-6; D gene unclear. The sample was PBMCs. The TCR comes from a man aged 25 to 40 in good health and CMV-seronegative. The CDR3 here is CASFATTLGAQSPLHF. Here the CDR3 DNA reads TGTGCCAGCTTCGCCACGACCCTGGGAGCACAATCACCCCTCCACTTT.